The clone carrying this TCR beta chain was detected a few times. The entry originates in a study of blood T cells in healthy people across ages. Total RNA, at least 5.5 micrograms per sample, was extracted from PBMCs. Germline CDR1 and CDR2: MNHEY and SMNVEV (reference sequence). The CDR3 contains 15 residues. The use of a sample-barcoded 5' primer and a J-beta primer mix characterized a second PCR of about 6 to 12 cycles. Each cDNA molecule was tagged by a template-switch adaptor with 12 random nucleotides. From the 5' RACE reads, TCRdb called clonotypes with MiXCR, one entry per CDR3 protein. The sample consists of more than 900,000 distinct CDR3 sequences, approximately 25% of them appearing once. This sample was shared with a second study, whose subject was T cells of mothers and their children.

Sequencing used blood. The origin of this receptor is a girl aged 2 to 10 in good health. This chain connects TRBV27 to TRBJ2-1, with 7 bases lining up with TRBD1. The end of the DNA aligns better with TRBJ2-7, so the J call may be wrong. The CDR3 spells CASSSLTGTDYEQYF. The CDR3, as DNA: TGTGCCAGCAGTTCTTTAACCGGGACAGACTACGAGCAGTACTTC.